This T cell receptor (beta chain) originates from a study of blood T cells in healthy people across ages (dated by TCRdb to the mid-2010s). General notes on the study: In model experiments, template switching captured about one uniquely barcoded TCR beta cDNA molecule for every two T cells. To avoid experimental bias, donors of different ages were spread randomly across the sequencing lanes. The donors were split into four age groups: young (average around 15 years), middle-aged (roughly 40), aged (roughly 68) and long-lived (more than 80). The study measured age-related changes in TCR beta repertoire diversity using deep sequencing normalized with unique cDNA molecular identifiers. The study analyzed two additional independent replicas of 1 million unique cDNA reads from the same blood draw for two donors, one aged 18 to 29 and one aged 80 or older.

Preparation of the library involved 5' RACE. The instrument given in TCRdb is Illumina HiSeq 2500. The second PCR ran for about 7 to 11 cycles and used a J-beta primer mix along with a sample-barcoded 5' primer. A unique molecular identifier was introduced onto each TCR beta cDNA molecule by a template-switch 5' adaptor carrying 12 random nucleotides. Each sample yielded at least 2.5 million CDR3-containing paired-end reads. First-strand cDNA was synthesized from all RNA with the Mint cDNA synthesis kit, primed by a TRBC-specific oligonucleotide. Following uracil-DNA glycosylase treatment, all cDNA underwent a first 18-cycle PCR with the universal primers M1SS and BC2_uni_R. In the paper's pipeline: For normalization, 1 million high-quality reads, each with a distinct molecular identifier, were randomly selected from each sample. Reads sharing molecular identifiers were discarded rather than binned into consensus sequences. MiTCR, set to a Q25 quality threshold and the strictest error-elimination algorithm, was used for CDR3 identification, clonotype clustering and error correction. A nonparametric unseen species model with Euler transformation was used to estimate lower-bound total TCR beta diversity. TCRdb cleaned the public reads at Q25 with fastp, built clones with MiXCR and kept in-frame beta chains. Records with the same CDR3 protein are collapsed into one entry carrying the most frequent genes and DNA. The V and J calls reflect TCRdb's pipeline rather than the authors' work. For this sample the table gives around 940,000 distinct CDR3 sequences, of which about 51% were detected only once. Over 20% of the sample is in the top ten clones.

Donors were around 37 systemically healthy Caucasian individuals from Russia aged roughly 6 to 90 years. Each donor gave 9.5 to 10 milliliters of peripheral blood, drawn into EDTA-treated Vacutainer tubes. Ficoll-Paque density-gradient centrifugation was used to isolate PBMCs, with at least 6 million obtained per sample. Total RNA was extracted from PBMCs with Trizol reagent, with at least 5 micrograms obtained per sample. For every donor, an aliquot of PBMCs went through flow cytometry to measure the percentages of naive CD45RAhigh/CD27high T cells. Concerning this clonotype: What this receptor recognizes is not known. Per-nucleotide qualities are absent, and no much larger clonotype sits a single base away.

Results and caveats for the whole study, not just this receptor: Conclusive comparison of naive and antigen-experienced compartments was prevented by the profiling of bulk unsorted PBMCs. As age increased, observed TCR beta diversity per million T cells dropped in a roughly linear way, and a significant reduction was already evident by age about 40. Compared with the aged group, the long-lived group had more naive CD4+ T cells, fewer expanded clones and increased TCR diversity, suggesting age selection. There was a strong correlation between observed TCR beta diversity and the percentage of naive T cells measured by flow cytometry. Estimates of total diversity based on one million sequenced T cells were regarded as lower bounds and as underestimates. Because donor CMV infection status was unknown, age-related changes in expanded clonotypes were potentially confounded.

CDR1 and CDR2, per the germline V gene, are LGHNA and YSLEER. V and J are truncated by 0 bases and 13 bases respectively, leaving an intervening sequence of 10 bases. Including cysteine and phenylalanine, the CDR3 has 13 amino acids. The retained sequence is limited to the CDR3, 39 bases, with the frame set at the first base. The rearrangement combines TRBV4-3 with TRBJ1-6; no D gene is confidently identified. The specimen was blood. The TCR sequence derives from an older woman in good health. The CDR3 protein is CASSQDLGGPLHF. The nucleotide sequence reads as follows: TGCGCCAGCAGCCAAGATCTGGGAGGGCCCCTCCACTTT.